Each of the 30 T cell receptor beta chains below was sequenced from the same sample in a study of Tregs in tolerant kidney transplant recipients. Sequencing was performed with immunoSEQ multiplex PCR; in TCRdb, only in-frame clones are kept and a portion is missing. The table shows around 64,000 clones, with roughly 86% occurring only once. Mixed chimerism was transient after nonmyeloablative marrow transplants from related graft donors. The sample in question was CD4+ T cells from blood (PBMCs), obtained 6 months after the transplant. These TCRs come from a human patient who received a combined kidney and bone marrow transplant. The T cells may come from the graft donor.

The J gene is TRBJ1-2, the V gene TRBV7-9; TRBD1 aligns across 8 bases. Trimming took 5 bases from V and 6 from J; bases not matched to a gene: 5. The germline gives CDR1 SEHNR, CDR2 FQNEAQ (reference sequence). This CDR3 spans 13 amino acids. CDR3 bases: TGTGCCAGCAGCCTGAGACAGGGGCATGGCTACACCTTC. It translates to CASSLRQGHGYTF.

This clone was observed a handful of times. The chain joins TRBV4-1 to TRBJ1-3; D is unresolved. This CDR3 is 17 amino acids long. Trimming left V 0 bases short and J 0 bases short, with 12 bases between. The germline V gene encodes CDR1 MGHRA and CDR2 YSYEKL. The CDR3 DNA sequence: TGCGCCAGCAGCCAAGATCCCGACACGAGCTCTGGAAACACCATATATTTT. Protein sequence: CASSQDPDTSSGNTIYF.

In nucleotides, the CDR3 is TGTGCCAGCAGCTTCCAATCGACAGGTTCCGGTGGCTACACCTTC. It is translated as CASSFQSTGSGGYTF. The chain recombines TRBV5-6 with TRBJ1-2; D is possibly TRBD1 (6 bases). V lost 2 bases and J 7 bases, leaving 18 bases between the germline ends. The germline V gene encodes CDR1 SGHDT and CDR2 YYEEEE. The CDR3 is made up of 15 amino acids.

The rearrangement links TRBV6-5 to TRBJ2-5, with D possibly TRBD1 on 5 matching bases. V was trimmed by 2 bases and J by 2 bases, leaving 9 bases between them. Per germline, CDR1 MNHEY and CDR2 SVGAGI. This CDR3 region has 14 residues. The CDR3 region has the DNA TGTGCCAGCAGTTACCAGGGATTTCAAGAGACCCAGTACTTC. This encodes CASSYQGFQETQYF.

The chain combines TRBV7-2 with TRBJ1-1; TRBD1 is a possible D gene (5 bases). Germline V gene sequence: CDR1 SGHTA, CDR2 FQGNSA. Trimming left V 3 bases short and J 1 base short, with 9 bases between. This CDR3 contains 14 residues. The CDR3 DNA reads as TGTGCCAGCAGCTTTTCTCAGGGGAACACTGAAGCTTTCTTT. This codes for CASSFSQGNTEAFF. The full variable domain, in which reference TRBV7-2 and TRBJ1-1 provide the parts outside the CDR3, is GAGVSQSPSNKVTEKGKDVELRCDPISGHTALYWYRQSLGQGLEFLIYFQGNSAPDKSGLPSDRFSAERTGGSVSTLTIQRTQQEDSAVYLCASSFSQGNTEAFFGQGTRLTVV.

This chain uses TRBV4-1 with TRBJ2-5, with TRBD2 matching 12 bases. Trimming at V came to 3 bases and at J to 1 base, leaving 12 bases not matched to a gene. Germline V gene sequence: CDR1 MGHRA, CDR2 YSYEKL. CDR3 length: 19 amino acids. The chain's CDR3 is CASSQRLAGGPVGQETQYF. In nucleotides, the CDR3 is TGCGCCAGCAGCCAGAGGCTAGCGGGAGGGCCTGTTGGCCAAGAGACCCAGTACTTC.

V and J are TRBV30 and TRBJ2-1, with D unclear. Trimming cost V 1 base and J 1 base, with 8 bases left between them. Germline CDR1 is GTSNPN and CDR2 is SVGIG (reference sequence). CDR3 length: 14 amino acids. This CDR3 reads CAWSAGDSYNEQFF. The CDR3 DNA sequence: TGTGCCTGGAGTGCGGGTGATTCCTACAATGAGCAGTTCTTC.

This chain uses TRBV2 with TRBJ2-3; D may be TRBD2 (6 bases). Germline loops: CDR1 SNHLY, CDR2 FYNNEI. The V gene lost 7 bases and the J gene lost 4 bases, with 9 bases spanning the gap. CDR3 length: 12 amino acids. CDR3 protein: CASMGEADTQYF. CDR3 DNA: TGTGCCAGCATGGGGGAGGCAGATACGCAGTATTTT. Supplemented by reference TRBV2 and TRBJ2-3, the full variable domain reads EPEVTQTPSHQVTQMGQEVILRCVPISNHLYFYWYRQILGQKVEFLVSFYNNEISEKSEIFDDQFSVERPDGSNFTLKIRSTKLEDSAMYFCASMGEADTQYFGPGTRLTVL.

The rearrangement links TRBV6-5 to TRBJ1-2; TRBD1 agrees at 8 bases. The CDR3 is made up of 14 amino acids. The V and J ends lost 6 bases and 4 bases, in that order; junction bases with no gene match: 7. The V gene's germline CDR1 is MNHEY and CDR2 SVGAGI. The CDR3 sequence: CASSGGQGTYGYTF. The DNA for the CDR3 is TGTGCCAGCAGCGGTGGACAGGGAACCTATGGCTACACCTTC.

V usage is TRBV5-1 and J usage is TRBJ2-3; a possible D gene is TRBD2 (6 bases). The germline V gene encodes CDR1 SGHRS and CDR2 YFSETQ. The CDR3 spans 14 residues. V was shortened by 3 bases and J by 2 bases, with 10 bases between the two germline ends. The CDR3 DNA follows: TGCGCCAGCAGCTCGGACTATTACACAGATACGCAGTATTTT. Translation gives CASSSDYYTDTQYF.

The chain links TRBV4-3 to TRBJ1-1, with TRBD1 matching over 8 bases. V shed 1 base, J shed 0 bases, and the junction held 10 bases outside the gene matches. Germline V gene lookup returns CDR1 LGHNA and CDR2 YSLEER. The CDR3 sequence is 18 residues long. The CDR3 bases are TGCGCCAGCAGCCAAGGGCGCGGGACAGGCCTATTGAACACTGAAGCTTTCTTT. Its translation: CASSQGRGTGLLNTEAFF.

This sequence joins TRBV11-2 and TRBJ1-2; D is perhaps TRBD1 (5 bases). The CDR3 spans 13 residues. From germline, CDR1 is SGHAT and CDR2 FQNNGV. Trimming left V 1 base short and J 8 bases short, with 11 bases between. CDR3: CASSLAGYEGYTF. The CDR3 DNA follows: TGTGCCAGCAGCTTAGCAGGGTATGAAGGCTACACCTTC.

V usage is TRBV9 and J usage is TRBJ2-1; 9 nucleotides line up with TRBD2. This CDR3 comprises 14 residues. Germline CDR1 reads SGDLS; CDR2 reads YYNGEE. The junction had 6 bases not matched to a gene; V was cut back by 3 bases and J by 8 bases. This CDR3 reads CASSGAGGKDEQFF. CDR3 coding DNA: TGTGCCAGCAGCGGAGCGGGAGGAAAGGATGAGCAGTTCTTC.

This clone was counted a single time. The chain combines TRBV11-3 with TRBJ2-1, with D possibly being TRBD2 (6 bases). The CDR3 contains 16 residues. V lost 1 base to trimming and J lost 5 bases, with 15 bases between them. Germline CDR1 SGHNT, CDR2 YENEEA. In DNA, the CDR3 is TGTGCCAGCAGCTTAGCCAACGGGAGAGTCCACAATGAGCAGTTCTTC. Its translation is CASSLANGRVHNEQFF.

The chain combines TRBV7-8 with TRBJ1-5; D call uncertain. Trimming removed 4 bases at V and 4 bases at J, with 11 bases between. This CDR3 contains 14 residues. Germline V gives CDR1 SGHVS, CDR2 FQNEAQ. The CDR3, as DNA: TGTGCCAGCAGCTCCTCTATAAGAAATCAGCCCCAGCATTTT. Translated, it gives CASSSSIRNQPQHF. The full variable domain, rest sourced from reference TRBV7-8 and TRBJ1-5, is GAGVSQSPRYKVAKRGQDVALRCDPISGHVSLFWYQQALGQGPEFLTYFQNEAQLDKSGLPSDRFFAERPEGSVSTLKIQRTQQEDSAVYLCASSSSIRNQPQHFGDGTRLSIL.

The chain joins TRBV14 to TRBJ1-3; the match to TRBD1 covers 7 bases. V was clipped by 6 bases and J by 4 bases; unmatched bases: 9. Germline V gene data show CDR1 as SGHDN and CDR2 as FVKESK. The CDR3 extends over 15 amino acids. The CDR3 DNA follows: TGTGCCAGCAGTGCTAACAGGGGTTTGGGAAACACCATATATTTT. Translating gives CASSANRGLGNTIYF.

V gene TRBV7-2 combines with J gene TRBJ1-2; possibly TRBD1 for D (5 bases). This CDR3 has 14 amino acids. CDR1 is SGHTA and CDR2 is FQGNSA in the germline V gene. V gave up 4 bases and J gave up 3 bases, with 12 bases separating them. The CDR3 DNA reads as TGTGCCAGCAGCTCCCGAACAGGCGACTATGGCTACACCTTC. Protein sequence: CASSSRTGDYGYTF.

This chain joins TRBV5-4 and TRBJ2-6, with D possibly TRBD1 on 6 matching bases. In germline, CDR1 is SGHNT, CDR2 YYREEE (reference sequence). The CDR3 is made up of 18 amino acids. Trimming pared 4 bases from V and 2 bases from J, leaving 19 bases between. The CDR3 nucleotides read TGTGCCAGCAGCGACGGGACACCTGAAACGACTGGGGCCAACGTCCTGACTTTC. Protein sequence: CASSDGTPETTGANVLTF.

The chain is built from TRBV5-6 and TRBJ2-5; TRBD2 agrees at 10 bases. Losses at the gene ends were 2 bases for V and 2 bases for J; bases not matched to a gene: 3. The CDR3 spans 15 residues. The germline CDR1 and CDR2 sequences are SGHDT and YYEEEE. CDR3 sequence reads: CASSLRTSGQETQYF. Written as DNA, the CDR3 is TGTGCCAGCAGCTTAAGGACTAGCGGTCAAGAGACCCAGTACTTC.

V is TRBV19 and J is TRBJ2-5; D not certain. The CDR3 sequence is 12 residues long. The V gene's germline CDR1 is LNHDA and CDR2 SQIVND (reference sequence). V was pared by 3 bases and J by 5 bases, with 7 bases between. CDR3 sequence reads: CASSINQETQYF. The CDR3 DNA follows: TGTGCCAGTAGTATCAATCAGGAGACCCAGTACTTC. Using reference TRBV19 and TRBJ2-5 for the parts outside the CDR3, the full variable domain is DGGITQSPKYLFRKEGQNVTLSCEQNLNHDAMYWYRQDPGQGLRLIYYSQIVNDFQKGDIAEGYSVSREKKESFPLTVTSAQKNPTAFYLCASSINQETQYFGPGTRLLVL.

CDR3 loop: CASSKGTTGWHGYTF. In DNA form, the CDR3 reads TGTGCCAGCAGCAAAGGTACCACAGGGTGGCATGGCTACACCTTC. V gene TRBV21-1 combines with J gene TRBJ1-2; the D call in the table, TRBD1, was not verified against the DNA. TRBV21-1 is a pseudogene locus. The CDR3 has 15 residues.

V gene TRBV4-3 combines with J gene TRBJ2-1; 11 bases fit TRBD2. The V gene end was trimmed by 2 bases and the J gene end by 4 bases; junction bases not matched to a gene: 4. This CDR3 contains 16 residues. Germline V gene sequence: CDR1 LGHNA, CDR2 YSLEER. The CDR3 loop is CASSQQTSGSYNEQFF. The CDR3, as DNA: TGCGCCAGCAGCCAACAAACTAGCGGGAGTTACAATGAGCAGTTCTTC.

The CDR3 sequence: CASSPPRGRNYEQYF. CDR3 in DNA: TGTGCCAGCTCACCCCCGCGGGGGCGAAATTACGAGCAGTACTTC. The chain recombines TRBV18 with TRBJ2-7; possible D gene TRBD2, 7 bases. Trimming removed 3 bases at V and 4 bases at J, with 16 bases between. The length of the CDR3 is 15 residues. CDR1 KGHSH and CDR2 LQKENI come from the germline V gene.

The CDR3 is CATTEGPGNQPQHF. CDR3 nucleotide sequence: TGTGCCACCACTGAAGGGCCCGGGAATCAGCCCCAGCATTTT. The J gene is TRBJ1-5, the V gene TRBV6-1; D unclear. V lost 10 bases and J 4 bases, leaving 17 bases between the germline ends. Germline V gives CDR1 MNHNS, CDR2 SASEGT. CDR3 size: 14 residues.

J is TRBJ2-5 and V is TRBV7-6; 12 positions agree with TRBD2. Trimming at V came to 4 bases and at J to 5 bases, leaving 8 bases not matched to a gene. Germline CDR1 is SGHVS and CDR2 is FNYEAQ. This CDR3 comprises 16 residues. Here the CDR3 reads CASSSTSGGSGETQYF. The CDR3 DNA follows: TGTGCCAGCAGCTCCACTAGCGGGGGGTCCGGGGAGACCCAGTACTTC.

The chain is built from TRBV5-6 and TRBJ2-5; 7 nucleotides match TRBD1. CDR1 is SGHDT and CDR2 is YYEEEE in the germline V gene. V lost 3 bases to trimming and J lost 4 bases; unmatched junction nucleotides: 12. The CDR3 sequence is 16 residues long. Written as DNA, the CDR3 is TGTGCCAGCAGCTCACAAATTAGACAGGGCATAGAGACCCAGTACTTC. As protein: CASSSQIRQGIETQYF.

Concerning this clone itself: Different DNA sequences within this sample yield the same CDR3. The chain recombines TRBV10-1 with TRBJ1-6; 9 bases are a match to TRBD1. This CDR3 has 13 residues. The J segment lost 6 bases and the V segment lost 8 bases, leaving 2 bases of the junction unmatched. The germline CDR1 and CDR2 sequences are WNHNN and SYGVQD (reference sequence). CDR3 residues: CASGTGRNSPLHF. In nucleotides, the CDR3 is TGCGCCAGCGGGACAGGGCGTAATTCACCCCTCCACTTT.

The V call is TRBV29-1, the J call TRBJ2-4; 10 bases line up with TRBD1. The CDR3 has 12 residues. Per the germline V gene, CDR1 is SQVTM and CDR2 is ANQGSEA. The V gene end was trimmed by 7 bases and the J gene end by 8 bases; junction bases not matched to a gene: 5. CDR3 DNA: TGCAGCGCAGGGACAGGGGCGGACATTCAGTACTTC. Translated: CSAGTGADIQYF.

V usage is TRBV30 and J usage is TRBJ2-6; 7 nucleotides agree with TRBD1. In germline, CDR1 is GTSNPN, CDR2 SVGIG (reference sequence). The CDR3 loop spans 13 amino acids. V lost 6 bases, J lost 2 bases, and 1 base stayed unmatched. This CDR3 reads CACTGAGANVLTF. The DNA of the CDR3 is TGTGCCTGTACAGGGGCTGGGGCCAACGTCCTGACTTTC.

The chain couples TRBV11-2 to TRBJ2-1; TRBD2 agrees at 11 bases. This CDR3 is built from 16 residues. V was clipped by 5 bases and J by 6 bases; unmatched bases: 9. Germline CDR1 SGHAT, CDR2 FQNNGV. The CDR3 DNA sequence: TGTGCCAGCAGCGTTAGCGGGAGGGCCTTCCCCAATGAGCAGTTCTTC. As protein: CASSVSGRAFPNEQFF.